The sequence of this TCR beta chain was determined in a study of cytomegalovirus exposure and HLA in healthy donors. Background on the study: The 120 validation repertoires used the same platform as the roughly 720 first-cohort repertoires (as reported by a later analysis). Overall study results and limits: The authors listed 164 TCR beta chains as cytomegalovirus-associated. The tendency of first-cohort TCR clusters to co-occur in the 120 or so validation repertoires emerged from a later analysis.

This table comes from immunoSEQ multiplex PCR, and its TCRdb copy is limited to in-frame clones, with some not included. The sample consists of 200,000 or so clones, 80% to 90% of them appearing once. This clone occurred once. Its antigen is not known. The CDR3 spans 16 residues. V lost 3 bases and J 3 bases, leaving 15 bases between the germline ends. The V gene's germline CDR1 is SNHLY and CDR2 FYNNEI. Donors were drawn from the 120-subject validation cohort, separate from the 666-subject first cohort. The TCR originated in a young woman in good health and CMV-seropositive. The V gene is TRBV2, the J gene TRBJ2-1; a weak D match, TRBD1 (5 bases). The source material was PBMCs. CDR3 in DNA: TGTGCCAGCAGTGATTCGTGGCAGGGCGGCTACAATGAGCAGTTCTTC. Amino acids: CASSDSWQGGYNEQFF. Variable domain in full (rest from reference TRBV2 and TRBJ2-1): EPEVTQTPSHQVTQMGQEVILRCVPISNHLYFYWYRQILGQKVEFLVSFYNNEISEKSEIFDDQFSVERPDGSNFTLKIRSTKLEDSAMYFCASSDSWQGGYNEQFFGPGTRLTVL.